The 5 T cell receptor beta chains below were found in one sample sequenced in a study of blood T cell repertoires in COVID-19. Clones were read by immunoSEQ multiplex PCR, and TCRdb kept only the in-frame ones, dropping some. In the table there are approximately 180,000 clones, under 90% of which are singletons. The sample consisted of peripheral blood. The origin of the receptors is a person between 65 and 79 years old with COVID-19, enrolled during active disease.

J is TRBJ1-5 and V is TRBV27; 8 positions agree with TRBD1. Germline-derived CDR1 and CDR2 are MNHEY and SMNVEV (reference sequence). The CDR3 is 15 residues long. The J segment lost 1 base and the V segment lost 8 bases, leaving 7 bases of the junction unmatched. CDR3 region: CASGATGGSNQPQHF. CDR3 DNA: TGTGCCAGCGGGGCAACAGGGGGAAGCAATCAGCCCCAGCATTTT.

The gene calls are TRBV7-7 and TRBJ2-7, with a tentative D call TRBD1 (6 bases). The CDR3 extends over 13 amino acids. Between the trimmed V and J ends, which lost 8 bases and 6 bases, there was a span of 17 bases. Germline assignment: CDR1 SSHAT and CDR2 FNYEAQ (reference sequence). CDR3 region: CASAVQGSSEQYF. The CDR3 DNA reads as TGTGCCAGCGCGGTTCAGGGGAGTTCCGAGCAGTACTTC.

This chain joins TRBV14 and TRBJ1-1; the D is unclear. Germline V gives CDR1 SGHDN, CDR2 FVKESK. CDR3 length: 12 residues. The ends were cut back, 4 bases at V and 7 bases at J, with 10 bases in the middle. The CDR3 nucleotides read TGTGCCAGCAGCCCTATGGTTGGTGAAGCTTTCTTT. It translates to CASSPMVGEAFF.

The chain recombines TRBV5-1 with TRBJ1-3; D not certain. CDR1 and CDR2 (germline): SGHRS, YFSETQ. This CDR3 region has 13 residues. Trimming took 7 bases from V and 2 from J, leaving 10 bases between them. The CDR3, as DNA: TGCGCCAGCGCCCGCTCAGCTGGAAACACCATATATTTT. Protein product: CASARSAGNTIYF.

In its sample, this clone was seen once. The rearrangement links TRBV5-1 to TRBJ1-1; TRBD1 agrees at 8 bases. The germline gives CDR1 SGHRS, CDR2 YFSETQ. The CDR3 is 16 residues long. V lost 4 bases and J lost 4; bases outside the gene matches: 12. The CDR3 DNA reads as TGCGCCAGCAGCAAAACTTCAGGGGGCCTAAGCACTGAAGCTTTCTTT. It specifies CASSKTSGGLSTEAFF.